Listed below are T cell receptor beta chains from one sample, sequenced in a study of T cell responses to AZD1222 COVID-19 vaccine. Sequencing used immunoSEQ multiplex PCR; TCRdb keeps in-frame clones, though not all of them. Among more than 85,000 clones listed, approximately 90% were seen once. The material sequenced was peripheral blood, taken on day 0 of AZD1222 vaccination. The receptors shown here come from an adult in good health. Each CDR3 is given with its conserved first and last residue. The order of the fields is J gene, V gene, clone size, D gene, CDR3 protein, CDR3 DNA. The D gene is left open where the match is weak. Not every row has a clone size; where given, it reads once, few, many or a size class.

J: TRBJ1-5; V: TRBV2; size: once; D: NA; CDR3: CASSGSRGNQPQHF; DNA: TGTGCCAGCAGTGGGAGCAGGGGCAATCAGCCCCAGCATTTT
J: TRBJ1-6; V: TRBV3-1/TRBV3-2; size: NA; D: NA; CDR3: CASSQDISGKYNSPLHF; DNA: TGTGCCAGCAGCCAAGATATATCAGGAAAATATAATTCACCCCTCCACTTT
J: TRBJ1-4; V: TRBV28; size: NA; D: NA; CDR3: CASSTGGADEKLFF; DNA: TGTGCCAGCAGCACCGGCGGGGCGGATGAAAAACTGTTTTTT
J: TRBJ1-5; V: TRBV3-1/TRBV3-2; size: NA; D: NA; CDR3: CASSQDSTGRYSNQPQHF; DNA: TGTGCCAGCAGCCAAGACTCCACGGGAAGATATAGCAATCAGCCCCAGCATTTT
J: TRBJ1-2; V: TRBV11-2; size: NA; D: NA; CDR3: CATKPQGSGYTF; DNA: TGTGCCACCAAGCCCCAGGGAAGTGGCTACACCTTC
J: TRBJ2-1; V: TRBV28; size: NA; D: NA; CDR3: CAITRTGSSYNEQFF; DNA: TGTGCCATTACAAGGACGGGAAGCTCCTACAATGAGCAGTTCTTC
J: TRBJ2-7; V: TRBV10-3; size: few; D: NA; CDR3: CAIAETPYEQYF; DNA: TGTGCCATTGCGGAGACTCCATACGAGCAGTACTTC
J: TRBJ1-2; V: TRBV6-4; size: NA; D: TRBD1; CDR3: CASSERQGGSGYTF; DNA: TGTGCCAGCAGCGAGCGACAGGGAGGAAGTGGCTACACCTTC
J: TRBJ1-4; V: TRBV29-1; size: NA; D: NA; CDR3: CSAPVGPGLELFF; DNA: NA
J: TRBJ2-4; V: TRBV3-1/TRBV3-2; size: NA; D: TRBD2; CDR3: CASSQLSGRTSGGDGAKNIQYF; DNA: TGTGCCAGCAGCCAACTAAGTGGCCGGACTAGCGGGGGGGACGGGGCCAAAAACATTCAGTACTTC
J: TRBJ2-7; V: TRBV28; size: NA; D: TRBD1; CDR3: CASRGTGREQYF; DNA: TGTGCCAGCAGGGGGACAGGGAGGGAGCAGTACTTC
J: TRBJ1-1; V: TRBV27; size: NA; D: NA; CDR3: CASSLPETGQPGVMNTEAFF; DNA: TGTGCCAGCAGTTTACCCGAGACAGGCCAGCCTGGTGTCATGAACACTGAAGCTTTCTTT
J: TRBJ2-3; V: TRBV6-4; size: few; D: NA; CDR3: CASGDQSTDTQYF; DNA: TGTGCCAGCGGGGACCAGAGCACAGATACGCAGTATTTT
J: TRBJ1-1; V: TRBV5-1; size: NA; D: NA; CDR3: CASSALGGGTEAFF; DNA: TGCGCCAGCAGCGCCCTGGGTGGGGGCACTGAAGCTTTCTTT
J: TRBJ1-6; V: TRBV5-8; size: NA; D: NA; CDR3: CASSWDRMDLHF; DNA: TGTGCCAGCAGTTGGGACCGGATGGACCTCCACTTT
J: TRBJ1-1; V: TRBV28; size: NA; D: NA; CDR3: CASSPQGHLNTEAFF; DNA: TGTGCCAGCAGTCCCCAGGGACACCTGAACACTGAAGCTTTCTTT
J: TRBJ1-6; V: TRBV9; size: NA; D: NA; CDR3: CASTIGAGDNSPLHF; DNA: TGTGCCAGCACAATTGGGGCCGGCGATAATTCACCCCTCCACTTT
J: TRBJ2-7; V: TRBV5-1; size: NA; D: NA; CDR3: CASSLGGIRGSYEQYF; DNA: TGCGCCAGCAGCTTGGGGGGGATCAGGGGCTCCTACGAGCAGTACTTC
J: TRBJ2-5; V: TRBV10-1; size: NA; D: NA; CDR3: CASPDRVPVQETQYF; DNA: TGCGCCAGCCCCGATAGGGTCCCTGTCCAAGAGACCCAGTACTTC
J: TRBJ2-1; V: TRBV27; size: NA; D: NA; CDR3: CASSLLGGGLYNEQFF; DNA: TGTGCCAGCAGTTTATTGGGGGGGGGCCTATACAATGAGCAGTTCTTC
J: TRBJ1-3; V: TRBV7-6; size: NA; D: NA; CDR3: CASSLSPRTASGNTIYF; DNA: TGTGCCAGCAGCTTAAGCCCTCGGACAGCCTCTGGAAACACCATATATTTT
J: TRBJ2-5; V: TRBV6-5; size: once; D: NA; CDR3: CASSYGDKYQETQYF; DNA: TGTGCCAGCAGTTACGGGGATAAGTACCAAGAGACCCAGTACTTC
J: TRBJ2-2; V: TRBV6-5; size: NA; D: TRBD1; CDR3: CASRTDRVGELFF; DNA: TGTGCCAGCAGGACAGACAGGGTCGGGGAGCTGTTTTTT
J: TRBJ2-1; V: TRBV5-6; size: NA; D: NA; CDR3: CASSWARSYNEQFF; DNA: TGTGCCAGCAGTTGGGCCCGGTCCTACAATGAGCAGTTCTTC
J: TRBJ1-1; V: TRBV2; size: NA; D: NA; CDR3: CASRSRENTEAFF; DNA: TGTGCCAGCCGTTCGAGGGAAAACACTGAAGCTTTCTTT
J: TRBJ1-3; V: TRBV19; size: NA; D: NA; CDR3: CASSIAGNSGNTIYF; DNA: TGTGCCAGTAGTATCGCGGGTAACTCTGGAAACACCATATATTTT
J: TRBJ1-2; V: TRBV2; size: NA; D: TRBD1; CDR3: CASRNLQGYYGYTF; DNA: TGTGCCAGCCGCAACCTACAGGGGTACTATGGCTACACCTTC
J: TRBJ1-1; V: TRBV6-5; size: NA; D: NA; CDR3: CASSLGGANTEAFF; DNA: TGTGCCAGCAGTTTGGGCGGGGCAAACACTGAAGCTTTCTTT
J: TRBJ1-4; V: TRBV18; size: once; D: TRBD1; CDR3: CASHGTGAEKLFF; DNA: TGTGCCAGCCACGGGACAGGGGCTGAAAAACTGTTTTTT
J: TRBJ1-5; V: TRBV24-1; size: few; D: NA; CDR3: CATSDLRFGDTQHF; DNA: TGTGCCACCAGTGACTTGAGGTTTGGGGACACCCAGCATTTT
J: TRBJ1-6; V: TRBV7-6; size: few; D: NA; CDR3: CASGRPNSPLHF; DNA: TGTGCCAGCGGAAGGCCTAATTCACCCCTCCACTTT
J: TRBJ1-4; V: TRBV3-1/TRBV3-2; size: NA; D: TRBD1; CDR3: CASSQDKGTGEAKLFF; DNA: TGTGCCAGCAGCCAAGATAAGGGGACAGGGGAGGCAAAACTGTTTTTT
J: TRBJ1-1; V: TRBV7-8; size: NA; D: NA; CDR3: CASSLRENTEAFF; DNA: TGTGCCAGCAGCTTAAGGGAGAACACTGAAGCTTTCTTT
J: TRBJ2-7; V: TRBV5-4; size: few; D: NA; CDR3: CASSTDSYEQYF; DNA: TGTGCCAGCAGCACTGACTCCTACGAGCAGTACTTC
J: TRBJ2-2; V: TRBV5-1; size: NA; D: TRBD1; CDR3: CASSWTGGKGAGELFF; DNA: TGCGCCAGCAGTTGGACAGGGGGAAAGGGGGCCGGGGAGCTGTTTTTT
J: TRBJ1-5; V: TRBV2; size: NA; D: TRBD1; CDR3: CASRGQGGLSQHF; DNA: TGTGCCAGCAGGGGGCAGGGGGGTTTGTCCCAGCATTTT
J: TRBJ1-2; V: TRBV3-1/TRBV3-2; size: NA; D: NA; CDR3: CASSQRPRGGASYGYTF; DNA: TGTGCCAGCAGCCAACGTCCGAGGGGGGGCGCCTCCTATGGCTACACCTTC
J: TRBJ1-2; V: TRBV29-1; size: NA; D: NA; CDR3: CSVENGETYGYTF; DNA: TGCAGCGTTGAAAATGGCGAGACCTATGGCTACACCTTC
J: TRBJ2-3; V: TRBV5-5; size: NA; D: NA; CDR3: CASSRDPRQYF; DNA: TGTGCCAGCAGCCGGGACCCGAGACAGTATTTT
J: TRBJ1-2; V: TRBV7-9; size: NA; D: NA; CDR3: CASSLAGVSGYTF; DNA: TGTGCCAGCAGCTTAGCTGGGGTATCGGGCTACACCTTC
J: TRBJ1-1; V: TRBV7-9; size: NA; D: NA; CDR3: CASREQGTNTEAFF; DNA: TGTGCCAGCAGGGAACAGGGCACTAACACTGAAGCTTTCTTT
J: TRBJ1-5; V: TRBV5-8; size: NA; D: TRBD1; CDR3: CASSWGTGPSNQPQHF; DNA: TGTGCCAGCAGCTGGGGGACAGGGCCCTCCAATCAGCCCCAGCATTTT
J: TRBJ2-2; V: TRBV6-4; size: NA; D: TRBD1; CDR3: CASSDSRQGPNTGELFF; DNA: TGTGCCAGCAGTGACTCTCGACAGGGTCCGAACACCGGGGAGCTGTTTTTT
J: TRBJ2-7; V: TRBV30; size: NA; D: TRBD1; CDR3: CAWSVLGRGFYEQYF; DNA: TGTGCCTGGAGTGTACTTGGCAGGGGGTTCTACGAGCAGTACTTC
J: TRBJ1-5; V: TRBV30; size: NA; D: NA; CDR3: CAWSPGPVSNQPQHF; DNA: TGTGCCTGGAGTCCGGGCCCAGTTAGCAATCAGCCCCAGCATTTT
J: TRBJ2-1; V: TRBV28; size: once; D: NA; CDR3: CASRATVTYNEQFF; DNA: TGTGCCAGTAGAGCGACAGTTACCTACAATGAGCAGTTCTTC
J: TRBJ1-2; V: TRBV27; size: NA; D: NA; CDR3: CASSTDRNYGYTF; DNA: TGTGCCAGCAGCACCGACAGGAACTATGGCTACACCTTC
J: TRBJ2-5; V: TRBV5-1; size: NA; D: TRBD2; CDR3: CASSQGTSGTQETQYF; DNA: TGCGCCAGCAGCCAAGGGACTAGCGGAACCCAAGAGACCCAGTACTTC
J: TRBJ1-2; V: TRBV6-5; size: NA; D: NA; CDR3: CATIPLPQVLGGYTF; DNA: TGTGCCACCATCCCATTACCGCAGGTTTTGGGCGGCTACACCTTC
J: TRBJ1-4; V: TRBV18; size: NA; D: NA; CDR3: CASSPASNEKLFF; DNA: TGTGCCAGCTCACCGGCGTCTAATGAAAAACTGTTTTTT
J: TRBJ1-6; V: TRBV24-1; size: once; D: NA; CDR3: CPPPALHF; DNA: TGTCCTCCACCGGCCCTCCACTTT
J: TRBJ2-7; V: TRBV6-5; size: NA; D: NA; CDR3: CASSSPRGPSYEQYF; DNA: TGTGCCAGCAGTTCCCCCCGGGGTCCCTCCTACGAGCAGTACTTC
J: TRBJ2-2; V: TRBV10-2; size: NA; D: TRBD1; CDR3: CASLGQQNTGELFF; DNA: TGCGCCAGCTTGGGACAGCAAAACACCGGGGAGCTGTTTTTT
J: TRBJ1-3; V: TRBV3-1/TRBV3-2; size: NA; D: NA; CDR3: CASSQDGGRGYTIYF; DNA: TGTGCCAGCAGCCAAGATGGGGGGAGAGGATACACCATATATTTT
J: TRBJ1-4; V: TRBV2; size: NA; D: NA; CDR3: CASSRKNNEKLFF; DNA: TGTGCCAGCAGCAGGAAGAATAATGAAAAACTGTTTTTT
J: TRBJ1-1; V: TRBV11-3; size: NA; D: NA; CDR3: CASSPSGYTEAFF; DNA: TGTGCCAGCAGCCCCTCGGGCTACACTGAAGCTTTCTTT
J: TRBJ2-3; V: TRBV3-1/TRBV3-2; size: NA; D: TRBD2; CDR3: CASSQEPAGGGDTQYF; DNA: TGTGCCAGCAGCCAAGAGCCAGCGGGGGGCGGAGATACGCAGTATTTT